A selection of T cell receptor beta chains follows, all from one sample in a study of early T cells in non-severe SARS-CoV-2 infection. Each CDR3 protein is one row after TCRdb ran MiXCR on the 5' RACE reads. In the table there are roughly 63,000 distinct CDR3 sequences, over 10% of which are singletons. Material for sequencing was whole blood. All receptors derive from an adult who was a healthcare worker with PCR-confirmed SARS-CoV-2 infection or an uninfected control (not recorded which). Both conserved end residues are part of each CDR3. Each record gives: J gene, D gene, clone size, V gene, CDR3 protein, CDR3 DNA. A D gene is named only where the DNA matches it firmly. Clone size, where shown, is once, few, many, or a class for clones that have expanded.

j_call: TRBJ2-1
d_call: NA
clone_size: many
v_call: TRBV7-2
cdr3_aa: CASSSRALEQFF
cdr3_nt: TGTGCCAGCAGCTCAAGGGCCCTTGAGCAGTTCTTC

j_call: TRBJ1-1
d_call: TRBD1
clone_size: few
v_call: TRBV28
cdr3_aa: CASSLTGLQNTEAFF
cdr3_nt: TGTGCCAGCAGCCTGACAGGGTTGCAAAACACTGAAGCTTTCTTT

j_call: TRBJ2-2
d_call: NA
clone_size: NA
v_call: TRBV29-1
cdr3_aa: CSVEGQGSTGELFF
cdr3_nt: TGCAGCGTTGAAGGTCAGGGGAGCACCGGGGAGCTGTTTTTT

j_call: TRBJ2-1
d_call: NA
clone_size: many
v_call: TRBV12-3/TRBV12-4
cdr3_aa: CASSSPTGLPYNEQFF
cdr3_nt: TGTGCCAGCAGTTCACCTACAGGGCTTCCCTACAATGAGCAGTTCTTC

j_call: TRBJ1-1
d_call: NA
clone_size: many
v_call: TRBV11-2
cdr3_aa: CASSLLAGSNTEAFF
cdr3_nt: TGTGCCAGCAGCCTGTTGGCAGGGTCGAACACTGAAGCTTTCTTT

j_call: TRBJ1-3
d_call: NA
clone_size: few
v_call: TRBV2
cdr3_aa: CASSVQPSSGNTIYF
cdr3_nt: TGTGCCAGCAGTGTGCAGCCGAGCTCTGGAAACACCATATATTTT

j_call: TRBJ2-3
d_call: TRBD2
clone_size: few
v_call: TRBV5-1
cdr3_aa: CASRDRLAGDADTQYF
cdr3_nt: TGCGCCAGCAGGGACCGACTAGCGGGAGATGCAGATACGCAGTATTTT

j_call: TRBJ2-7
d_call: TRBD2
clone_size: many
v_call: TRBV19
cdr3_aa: CASSPGLAGGGIYEQYF
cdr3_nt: TGTGCCAGTAGTCCTGGACTAGCGGGGGGAGGCATCTACGAGCAGTACTTC

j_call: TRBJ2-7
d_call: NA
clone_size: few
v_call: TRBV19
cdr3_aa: CASSIDSATSYEQYF
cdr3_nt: TGTGCCAGTAGTATCGACTCGGCGACCTCCTACGAGCAGTACTTC

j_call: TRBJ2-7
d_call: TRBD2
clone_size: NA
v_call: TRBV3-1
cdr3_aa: CASSSQAGEREQYF
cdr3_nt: TGTGCCAGCAGCTCGCAAGCGGGAGAGCGCGAGCAGTACTTC

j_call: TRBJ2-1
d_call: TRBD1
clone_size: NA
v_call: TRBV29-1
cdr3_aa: CSVAGTGNNEQFF
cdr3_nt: TGCAGCGTTGCCGGGACAGGAAACAATGAGCAGTTCTTC

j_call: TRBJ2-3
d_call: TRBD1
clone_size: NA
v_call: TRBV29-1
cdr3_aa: CSADRGFTDTQYF
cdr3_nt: TGCAGCGCCGACAGGGGCTTCACAGATACGCAGTATTTT

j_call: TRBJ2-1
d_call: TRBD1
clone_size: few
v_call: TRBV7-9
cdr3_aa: CASSLVGTGTGDEQFF
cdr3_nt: TGTGCCAGCAGCTTAGTCGGGACAGGGACCGGGGATGAGCAGTTCTTC

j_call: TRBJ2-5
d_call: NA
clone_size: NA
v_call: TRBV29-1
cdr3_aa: CSVASLVGQETQYF
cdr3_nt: TGCAGCGTTGCAAGCCTAGTAGGCCAAGAGACCCAGTACTTC

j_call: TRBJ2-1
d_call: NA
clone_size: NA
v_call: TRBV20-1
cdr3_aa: CSARDQAEGEQFF
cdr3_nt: TGCAGTGCTAGAGATCAGGCTGAAGGGGAGCAGTTCTTC

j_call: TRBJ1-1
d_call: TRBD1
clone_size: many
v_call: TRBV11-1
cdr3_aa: CASSIAGGPEAFF
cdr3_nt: TGTGCCAGCAGCATTGCAGGGGGACCTGAAGCTTTCTTT

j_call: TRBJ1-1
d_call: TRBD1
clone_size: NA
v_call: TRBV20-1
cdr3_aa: CSATPPTGENTEAFF
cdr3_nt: TGCAGTGCAACCCCTCCGACAGGGGAGAACACTGAAGCTTTCTTT

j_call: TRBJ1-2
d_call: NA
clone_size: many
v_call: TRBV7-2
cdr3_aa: CASSLGGGAPLGYTF
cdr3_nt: TGTGCCAGCAGCTTGGGCGGCGGCGCGCCCTTAGGCTACACCTTC

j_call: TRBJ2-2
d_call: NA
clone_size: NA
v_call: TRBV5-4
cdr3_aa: CASSLGGNLNTGELFF
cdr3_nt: TGTGCCAGCAGCTTGGGCGGGAACCTTAACACCGGGGAGCTGTTTTTT

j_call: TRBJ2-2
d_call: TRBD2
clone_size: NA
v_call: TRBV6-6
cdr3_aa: CASSLGLAGDTGELFF
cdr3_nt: TGTGCCAGCAGTCTGGGACTAGCGGGAGACACCGGGGAGCTGTTTTTT

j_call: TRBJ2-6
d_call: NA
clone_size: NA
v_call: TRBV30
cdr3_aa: CACLSSGANVLTF
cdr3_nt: TGTGCCTGTTTGAGCTCTGGGGCCAACGTCCTGACTTTC

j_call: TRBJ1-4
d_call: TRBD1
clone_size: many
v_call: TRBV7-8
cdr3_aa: CASSTSGTDEKLFF
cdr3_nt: TGTGCCAGCAGTACGTCCGGGACAGATGAAAAACTGTTTTTT

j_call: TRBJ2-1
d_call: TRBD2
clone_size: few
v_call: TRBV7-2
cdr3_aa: CASSLAGLGDNEQFF
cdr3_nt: TGTGCCAGCAGCTTAGCGGGACTAGGCGATAATGAGCAGTTCTTC

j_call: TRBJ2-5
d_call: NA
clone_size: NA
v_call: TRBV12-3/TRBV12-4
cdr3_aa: CASSRGPQETQYF
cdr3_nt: TGTGCCAGCAGCCGGGGCCCTCAAGAGACCCAGTACTTC